The 30 T cell receptor beta chains below all came from one sample that was sequenced in a study of cytomegalovirus exposure and HLA in healthy donors. PCR was performed using 60 Vbeta and 13 Jbeta primers. This table comes from immunoSEQ multiplex PCR, and its TCRdb copy is limited to in-frame clones, with some not included. Of some 150,000 clones listed, approximately 80% are singletons. Sequenced input: PBMCs. The receptor set was obtained from a female donor in good health and CMV-seropositive.

The chain is built from TRBV5-1 and TRBJ2-5, with 10 bases matching TRBD1. CDR1 and CDR2 (germline): SGHRS, YFSETQ. V lost 5 bases to trimming and J lost 5 bases; unmatched junction nucleotides: 6. The CDR3 length is 14 residues. For the CDR3, the DNA is TGCGCCAGCAGTTCCGGGACAGGGGAGGAGACCCAGTACTTC. Translation gives CASSSGTGEETQYF.

This clone appeared a single time. The chain is built from TRBV25-1 and TRBJ2-1, with 7 bases fitting TRBD1. The CDR3 totals 16 residues. The V gene's germline CDR1 is MGHDK and CDR2 SYGVNS. V shed 6 bases, J shed 6 bases, and the junction held 14 bases outside the gene matches. CDR3 residues: CASSGAPGQRGNEQFF. The CDR3 coding sequence is TGTGCCAGCAGCGGAGCACCGGGACAGAGAGGCAATGAGCAGTTCTTC.

This clone was observed once. This rearrangement joins TRBV4-1 to TRBJ2-1; 8 bases are a match to TRBD2. V trimming: 5 bases; J trimming: 9 bases; junction bases outside the gene matches: 12. CDR1 MGHRA and CDR2 YSYEKL come from the germline V gene. This CDR3 comprises 15 residues. The CDR3 reads CASSNVPGLESEQFF. CDR3 bases: TGCGCCAGCAGCAACGTTCCGGGACTAGAAAGTGAGCAGTTCTTC.

Remarks on this clone: Other DNA sequences within the sample encode an identical CDR3. V usage is TRBV4-1 and J usage is TRBJ1-4; possible D gene TRBD1, 6 bases. The V gene lost 3 bases and the J gene lost 7 bases, with 18 bases spanning the gap. The CDR3 is made up of 16 amino acids. Germline V gene data show CDR1 as MGHRA and CDR2 as YSYEKL. As DNA, the CDR3 is TGCGCCAGCAGCCAGGATCAGGGCAGGGGTGGTGAAAAACTGTTTTTT. Residues: CASSQDQGRGGEKLFF.

This clone was found a few times. In nucleotides, the CDR3 is TGTGCCAGCAGAAAGGGACAGGTAGCTTTCTTT. This sequence encodes CASRKGQVAFF. V gene TRBV6-6 combines with J gene TRBJ1-1, with TRBD1 matching 8 bases. Trimming cost V 6 bases and J 10 bases; bases outside gene matches: 4. CDR1 is MNHNY, CDR2 SVGAGI, per germline (reference sequence). The CDR3 totals 11 residues.

V usage is TRBV6-6 and J usage is TRBJ1-6; 7 nucleotides line up with TRBD1. This CDR3 has 14 amino acids. Per germline, CDR1 MNHNY and CDR2 SVGAGI (reference sequence). J gave up 10 bases and V 8 bases, and 11 bases lay outside the gene matches. CDR3 in amino acids: CASYTTGTQSPLHF. The CDR3 DNA is TGTGCCAGCTATACGACAGGGACGCAATCACCCCTCCACTTT.

The chain couples TRBV7-7 to TRBJ2-3, with D perhaps TRBD1 (5 bases). V dropped 2 bases and J dropped 2 bases, with 8 bases sitting between them. The CDR3 loop spans 14 amino acids. Germline loops: CDR1 SSHAT, CDR2 FNYEAQ (reference sequence). In DNA form, the CDR3 reads TGTGCCAGCAGCTTACAGGGTTCCACAGATACGCAGTATTTT. This gives the protein CASSLQGSTDTQYF.

This sequence joins TRBV2 and TRBJ2-7; 8 bases match TRBD2. Trimming removed 6 bases from V and 7 bases from J; junction bases left unmatched: 8. Germline V gene data show CDR1 as SNHLY and CDR2 as FYNNEI. The CDR3 has 13 amino acids. CDR3 nucleotides: TGTGCCAGCAGCCCGGGACTAGAGGGGGAGCAGTACTTC. Translated: CASSPGLEGEQYF.

J is TRBJ2-4 and V is TRBV11-2; 9 bases fit TRBD1. The CDR3 has 13 amino acids. From germline, CDR1 is SGHAT and CDR2 FQNNGV. Germline trimming cut 3 bases from V and 6 bases from J; bases unmatched to any gene: 0. The CDR3, as DNA: TGTGCCAGCAGCTTGGGACAGGGAAACATTCAGTACTTC. Translating gives CASSLGQGNIQYF.

On this clone itself: This is likely a read error, given that the CDR3 carries no conserved phenylalanine or tryptophan at its end. The V call is TRBV7-9, the J call TRBJ1-5; no clear D gene. The ends were cut back, 5 bases at V and 0 bases at J, with 5 bases in the middle. The CDR3 sequence is 13 residues long. Germline CDR1 reads SEHNR; CDR2 reads FQNEAQ (reference sequence). The CDR3 region has the DNA TGTGCCAGCAGCCCGAATAGCAATCAGCCCCAGCATCTT. Translation gives CASSPNSNQPQHL.

This chain joins TRBV27 and TRBJ1-2, with D possibly TRBD1 on 6 matching bases. CDR3 length: 16 amino acids. The germline V gene has CDR1 MNHEY and CDR2 SMNVEV (reference sequence). V was trimmed by 0 bases and J by 4 bases, leaving 15 bases between them. The chain's CDR3 is CASSLSGQTAGYGYTF. Written as DNA, the CDR3 is TGTGCCAGCAGTTTATCAGGACAGACTGCTGGCTATGGCTACACCTTC.

In its sample, this clone was seen once. The J gene is TRBJ2-3, the V gene TRBV2; possible D gene TRBD2, 6 bases. Germline V gives CDR1 SNHLY, CDR2 FYNNEI. V lost 6 bases, J lost 2 bases, and 15 bases lay in between. This CDR3 comprises 15 residues. CDR3 sequence: CASRSALAATDTQYF. CDR3 DNA sequence: TGTGCCAGCAGGTCGGCACTAGCCGCCACAGATACGCAGTATTTT. The full variable domain, with the rest looked up from reference TRBV2 and TRBJ2-3, is EPEVTQTPSHQVTQMGQEVILRCVPISNHLYFYWYRQILGQKVEFLVSFYNNEISEKSEIFDDQFSVERPDGSNFTLKIRSTKLEDSAMYFCASRSALAATDTQYFGPGTRLTVL.

This clone was found a few times. The CDR3 protein is CATAWGQGETQYF. The CDR3 DNA is TGCGCAACGGCTTGGGGACAGGGAGAGACCCAGTACTTC. This chain joins TRBV5-1 and TRBJ2-5; 9 nucleotides align to TRBD1. This CDR3 region has 13 residues. CDR1 and CDR2 from the germline V gene are SGHRS and YFSETQ.

This clone has just a few counts. CDR3 sequence reads: CASSPGTAPKEQYF. CDR3 bases: TGTGCCAGCAGCCCCGGGACAGCCCCTAAAGAGCAGTACTTC. This rearrangement joins TRBV5-5 to TRBJ2-7; 7 bases map to TRBD1. Looked up from germline, CDR1 is SGHKS and CDR2 is YYEKEE (reference sequence). The V and J ends lost 4 bases and 7 bases, in that order; junction bases with no gene match: 11. This CDR3 is built from 14 residues.

V and J are TRBV7-9 and TRBJ1-1; D uncertain. The CDR3 length is 14 residues. Germline-derived CDR1 and CDR2 are SEHNR and FQNEAQ (reference sequence). Trimming removed 8 bases from V and 4 bases from J, with 17 bases in between. The CDR3 nucleotides are TGTGCCAGCCTCGTCTTGGGCAGCAGCACTGAAGCTTTCTTT. Translation: CASLVLGSSTEAFF.

The gene calls are TRBV6-1 and TRBJ1-2; 12 bases align to TRBD1. The germline CDR1 and CDR2 sequences are MNHNS and SASEGT. Unmatched junction bases numbered 3, after V lost 3 bases and J lost 7 bases. The CDR3 totals 14 residues. The CDR3 loop is CASSDRDRGLGYTF. CDR3 nucleotides: TGTGCCAGCAGTGACCGGGACAGGGGGCTTGGCTACACCTTC.

The V call is TRBV5-4, the J call TRBJ2-5; perhaps TRBD2 as D (9 bases). Trimming removed 6 bases at V and 7 bases at J, with 25 bases between. The CDR3 is made up of 16 amino acids. Germline V gene sequence: CDR1 SGHNT, CDR2 YYREEE (reference sequence). The CDR3 coding sequence is TGTGCCAGCACCCGGACAGGGTGGGGGACTAGCTCGACCCAGTACTTC. Translating gives CASTRTGWGTSSTQYF.

CDR3 sequence reads: CASSRSRGTDTQYF. CDR3 in DNA: TGCGCCAGCAGTAGAAGCCGAGGCACAGATACGCAGTATTTT. This chain links TRBV10-1 with TRBJ2-3; no clear D. This CDR3 contains 14 residues. From germline, CDR1 is WNHNN and CDR2 SYGVQD (reference sequence). Trimming removed 5 bases from V and 1 base from J, with 10 bases in between.

The genes are TRBV6-1 and TRBJ2-3; no reliable D call. The CDR3 has 14 amino acids. V was trimmed by 5 bases and J by 0 bases, leaving 9 bases between them. The germline CDR1 and CDR2 sequences are MNHNS and SASEGT. CDR3 loop: CASSNVASTDTQYF. As DNA, the CDR3 is TGTGCCAGCAGTAATGTAGCCAGCACAGATACGCAGTATTTT.

V gene TRBV15 combines with J gene TRBJ2-7; tentative D call: TRBD1 (6 bases). The CDR3 spans 13 residues. Germline V gene lookup returns CDR1 LNHNV and CDR2 YYDKDF (reference sequence). Deletions cut 6 bases from V and 4 bases from J, with 13 bases between. DNA for the CDR3: TGTGCCACCAGAACGACAGGTTCGTACGAGCAGTACTTC. Amino acid sequence: CATRTTGSYEQYF.

J is TRBJ2-5 and V is TRBV4-2; D is possibly TRBD1 (5 bases). CDR3 size: 15 residues. The germline V gene encodes CDR1 LGHNA and CDR2 YNFKEQ. V was shortened by 1 base and J by 3 bases, with 12 bases between the two germline ends. Here the CDR3 reads CASSQVDSSKETQYF. Written as DNA, the CDR3 is TGTGCCAGCAGCCAAGTCGACAGCTCCAAAGAGACCCAGTACTTC.

The J gene is TRBJ1-5, the V gene TRBV6-1; D possibly corresponds to TRBD1 (6 bases). The CDR3 is 15 residues long. In germline, CDR1 is MNHNS, CDR2 SASEGT. V was cut by 5 bases and J by 3 bases, with 14 bases left in between. The DNA of the CDR3 is TGTGCCAGCAGTCGACAGGCCGACTCCAATCAGCCCCAGCATTTT. Translated, it gives CASSRQADSNQPQHF.

The J gene is TRBJ2-2, the V gene TRBV15; 7 bases fit TRBD1. CDR1 and CDR2 (germline): LNHNV, YYDKDF (reference sequence). The CDR3 totals 15 residues. J lost 1 base, V lost 3 bases, and 2 bases had no gene match. The DNA of the CDR3 is TGTGCCACCAGCAGCGGGACAGAGAACACCGGGGAGCTGTTTTTT. Translated, it gives CATSSGTENTGELFF.

The V and J genes are TRBV5-1 and TRBJ2-6, with 10 bases that match TRBD2. This CDR3 has 20 residues. CDR1 and CDR2 (germline): SGHRS, YFSETQ. Trimming took 3 bases from V and 0 from J; bases not matched to a gene: 12. CDR3 DNA sequence: TGCGCCAGCAGCTGGGAACCAACTAGCGGGATTATCTCTGGGGCCAACGTCCTGACTTTC. Its protein is CASSWEPTSGIISGANVLTF. Combining the CDR3 with reference TRBV5-1 and TRBJ2-6 gives the whole variable domain KAGVTQTPRYLIKTRGQQVTLSCSPISGHRSVSWYQQTPGQGLQFLFEYFSETQRNKGNFPGRFSGRQFSNSRSEMNVSTLELGDSALYLCASSWEPTSGIISGANVLTFGAGSRLTVL.

The rearrangement links TRBV10-2 to TRBJ2-5, with D maybe TRBD1 (6 bases). Trimming pared 3 bases from V and 7 bases from J, leaving 12 bases between. The CDR3 loop spans 13 amino acids. CDR1 and CDR2 (germline): WSHSY, SAAADI. CDR3 nucleotide sequence: TGCGCCAGCAGTGAAGGGGGACGATGGACCCAGTACTTC. It specifies CASSEGGRWTQYF.

The chain carries TRBV5-1 and TRBJ2-1; possible D gene TRBD2, 6 bases. This CDR3 has 14 residues. With 7 bases removed from V and 0 bases from J, the gap between germline ends came to 11 bases. CDR1 is SGHRS and CDR2 is YFSETQ in the germline V gene. This CDR3 is CASGVGGSYNEQFF. The CDR3 nucleotides are TGCGCCAGCGGTGTGGGGGGCTCCTACAATGAGCAGTTCTTC.

This chain connects TRBV2 to TRBJ2-7, with D possibly TRBD2 on 6 matching bases. Germline CDR1 SNHLY, CDR2 FYNNEI. Deletions cut 4 bases from V and 0 bases from J, with 16 bases between. This CDR3 has 16 amino acids. The chain's CDR3 is CASSAYGGKSSYEQYF. DNA of the CDR3: TGTGCCAGCAGTGCTTATGGGGGGAAAAGCTCCTACGAGCAGTACTTC. The variable domain in full, completed from reference TRBV2 and TRBJ2-7, reads EPEVTQTPSHQVTQMGQEVILRCVPISNHLYFYWYRQILGQKVEFLVSFYNNEISEKSEIFDDQFSVERPDGSNFTLKIRSTKLEDSAMYFCASSAYGGKSSYEQYFGPGTRLTVT.

The rearrangement links TRBV5-1 to TRBJ2-3; 9 bases fit TRBD2. Germline-derived CDR1 and CDR2 are SGHRS and YFSETQ. Losses at the gene ends were 4 bases for V and 2 bases for J; bases not matched to a gene: 8. This CDR3 comprises 16 residues. The CDR3 bases are TGCGCCAGCAGCCCGGGACTAGCACCACCCACAGATACGCAGTATTTT. Protein sequence: CASSPGLAPPTDTQYF.

The J gene is TRBJ2-7, the V gene TRBV28; maybe TRBD2 (6 bases). The ends were cut back, 4 bases at V and 12 bases at J, with 22 bases in the middle. Germline V gene sequence: CDR1 MDHEN, CDR2 SYDVKM. The CDR3 has 14 amino acids. Written as DNA, the CDR3 is TGTGCCAGCAGTTCGGAGGGTCGCTACGAGCAGTGGTACTTC. It codes for CASSSEGRYEQWYF.

The chain combines TRBV6-1 with TRBJ2-7; the D gene is possibly TRBD2 (7 bases). The length of the CDR3 is 13 residues. Looked up from germline, CDR1 is MNHNS and CDR2 is SASEGT. V was shortened by 2 bases and J by 6 bases, with 11 bases between the two germline ends. This CDR3 reads CASSEWGGAEQYF. For the CDR3, the DNA is TGTGCCAGCAGTGAATGGGGGGGCGCCGAGCAGTACTTC.